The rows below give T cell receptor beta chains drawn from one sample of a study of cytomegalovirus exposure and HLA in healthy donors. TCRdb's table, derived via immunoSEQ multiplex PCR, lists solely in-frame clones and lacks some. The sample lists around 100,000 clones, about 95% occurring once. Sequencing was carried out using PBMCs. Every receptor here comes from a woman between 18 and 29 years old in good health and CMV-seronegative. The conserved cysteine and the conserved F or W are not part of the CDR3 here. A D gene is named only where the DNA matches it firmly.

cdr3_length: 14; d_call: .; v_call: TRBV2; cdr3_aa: ASSPGPRYVQETQY
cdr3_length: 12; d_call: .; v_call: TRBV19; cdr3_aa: ASSNYGEGNGYT
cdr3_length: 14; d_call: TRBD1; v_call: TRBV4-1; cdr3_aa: ASSLTRGQGFSEQF
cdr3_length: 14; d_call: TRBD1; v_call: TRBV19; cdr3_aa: ASSISGTGTTGELF
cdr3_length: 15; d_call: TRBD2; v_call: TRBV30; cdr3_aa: AWSVASGGPLRVEQY
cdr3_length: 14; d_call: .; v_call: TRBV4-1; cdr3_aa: ASSQARGSAKNIQY
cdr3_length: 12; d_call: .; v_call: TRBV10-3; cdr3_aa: AISPDRFSYEQY
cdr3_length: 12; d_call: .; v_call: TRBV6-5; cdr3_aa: ASRASGNQETQY
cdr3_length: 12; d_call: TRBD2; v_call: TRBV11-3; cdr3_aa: ASSSGAGADIQY
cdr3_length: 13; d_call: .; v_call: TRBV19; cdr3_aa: ASSSHGVVSTEAF
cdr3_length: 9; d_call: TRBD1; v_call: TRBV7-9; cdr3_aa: ASTYRGGYT
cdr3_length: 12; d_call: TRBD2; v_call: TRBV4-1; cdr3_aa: ASMPGLASYEQY
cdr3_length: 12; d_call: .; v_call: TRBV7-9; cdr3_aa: ASSPPRGGYEQY
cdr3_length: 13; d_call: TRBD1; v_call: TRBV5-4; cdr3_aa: ASSRTGDRTDTQY
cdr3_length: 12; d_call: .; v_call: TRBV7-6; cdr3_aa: ASSLLEVNTEAF
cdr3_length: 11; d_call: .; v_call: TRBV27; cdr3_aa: ASSLNVGRPLH
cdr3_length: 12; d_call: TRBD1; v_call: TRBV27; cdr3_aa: ASRKQGRDTEAF
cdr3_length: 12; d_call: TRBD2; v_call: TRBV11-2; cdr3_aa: ASSFGGRAYEQY
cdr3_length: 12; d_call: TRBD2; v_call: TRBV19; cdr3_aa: ASTRLAGDYEQY
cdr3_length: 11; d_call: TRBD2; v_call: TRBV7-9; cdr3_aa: ASSLVGGETQY
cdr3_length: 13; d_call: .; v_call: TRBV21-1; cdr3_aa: ASSKGAGDSYEQY
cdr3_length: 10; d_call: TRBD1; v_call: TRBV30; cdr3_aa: ALLTGGYEQY
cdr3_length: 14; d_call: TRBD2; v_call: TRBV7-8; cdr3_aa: ASSLVGTSARNEQF
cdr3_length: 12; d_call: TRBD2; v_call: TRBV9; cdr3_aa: ASSAGTSGKVQY
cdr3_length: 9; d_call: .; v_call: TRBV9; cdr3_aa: ASGDIYEQY
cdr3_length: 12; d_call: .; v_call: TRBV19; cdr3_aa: ASSTYTNTGELF
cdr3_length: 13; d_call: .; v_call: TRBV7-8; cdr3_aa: ASSLAGITTGELF
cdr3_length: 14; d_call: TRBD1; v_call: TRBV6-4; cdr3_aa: ASRTGGVETNEKLF
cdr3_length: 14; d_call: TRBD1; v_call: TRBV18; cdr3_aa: ASSLQGVYNTGELF
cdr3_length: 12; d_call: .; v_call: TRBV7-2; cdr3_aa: ASSLEGIGSPYT
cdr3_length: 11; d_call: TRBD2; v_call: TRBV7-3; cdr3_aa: ASSPGLAGELF
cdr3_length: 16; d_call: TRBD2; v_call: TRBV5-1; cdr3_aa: ASSLPETSGSTPYEQY
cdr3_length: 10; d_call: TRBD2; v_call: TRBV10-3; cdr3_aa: AVAGGADTQY
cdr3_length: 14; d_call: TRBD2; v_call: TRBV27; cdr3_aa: ASSRRGLAGSGEQF
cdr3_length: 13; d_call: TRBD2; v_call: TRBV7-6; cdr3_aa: ASTLSGGIGYEQF
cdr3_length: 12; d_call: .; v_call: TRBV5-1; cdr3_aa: ASSFQAGVTEAF
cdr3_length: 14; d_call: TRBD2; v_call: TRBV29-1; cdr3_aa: SVNDHLSGGAGTQY
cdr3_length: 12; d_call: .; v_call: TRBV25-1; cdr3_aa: ASTSVTDNYGYT
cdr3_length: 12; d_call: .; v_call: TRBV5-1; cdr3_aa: ASSAGQTPGELF
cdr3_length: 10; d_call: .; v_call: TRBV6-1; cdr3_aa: ASSQVTYEQY
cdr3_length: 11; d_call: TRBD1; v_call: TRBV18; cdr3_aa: ASSPEGAGEQY
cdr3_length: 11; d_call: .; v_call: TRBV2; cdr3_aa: ASRAGPLLEQF
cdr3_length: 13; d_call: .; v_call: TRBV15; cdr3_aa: ATSSGRGSNYGYT